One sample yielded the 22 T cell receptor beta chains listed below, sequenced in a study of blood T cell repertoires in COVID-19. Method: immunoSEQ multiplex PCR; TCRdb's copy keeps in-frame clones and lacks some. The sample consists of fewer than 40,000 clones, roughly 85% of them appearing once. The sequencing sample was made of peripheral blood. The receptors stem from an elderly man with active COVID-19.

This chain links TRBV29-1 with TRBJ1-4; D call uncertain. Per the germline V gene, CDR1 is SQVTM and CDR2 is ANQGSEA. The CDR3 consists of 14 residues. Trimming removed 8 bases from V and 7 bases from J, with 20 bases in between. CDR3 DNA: TGCAGCACTACGACGGCTTGGGGAGGTGAAAAACTGTTTTTT. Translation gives CSTTTAWGGEKLFF.

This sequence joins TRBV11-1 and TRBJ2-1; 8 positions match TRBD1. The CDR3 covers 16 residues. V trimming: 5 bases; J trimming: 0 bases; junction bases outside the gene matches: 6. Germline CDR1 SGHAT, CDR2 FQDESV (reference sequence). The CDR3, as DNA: TGTGCCAGCAGCACACCCGGGACAGGCTCCTACAATGAGCAGTTCTTC. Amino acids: CASSTPGTGSYNEQFF.

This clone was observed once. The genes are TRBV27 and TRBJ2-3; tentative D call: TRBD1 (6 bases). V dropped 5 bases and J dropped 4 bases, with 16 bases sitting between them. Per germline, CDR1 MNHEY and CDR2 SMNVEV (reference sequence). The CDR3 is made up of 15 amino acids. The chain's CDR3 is CASSTIQGRADTQYF. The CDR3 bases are TGTGCCAGCAGTACCATACAGGGAAGGGCAGATACGCAGTATTTT.

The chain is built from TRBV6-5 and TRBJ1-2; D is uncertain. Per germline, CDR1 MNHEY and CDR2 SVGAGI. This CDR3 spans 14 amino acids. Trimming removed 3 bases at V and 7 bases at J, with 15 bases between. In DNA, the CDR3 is TGTGCCAGCAGTTATGGGAGGACGGGGTCTGGCTACACCTTC. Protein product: CASSYGRTGSGYTF.

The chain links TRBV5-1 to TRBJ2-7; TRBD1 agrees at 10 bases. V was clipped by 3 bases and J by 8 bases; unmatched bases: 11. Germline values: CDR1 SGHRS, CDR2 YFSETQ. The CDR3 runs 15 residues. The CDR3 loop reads CASSSLTGTGAKQYF. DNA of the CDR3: TGCGCCAGCAGCTCGCTGACCGGGACAGGGGCGAAGCAGTACTTC. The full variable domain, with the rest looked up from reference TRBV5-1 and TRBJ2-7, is KAGVTQTPRYLIKTRGQQVTLSCSPISGHRSVSWYQQTPGQGLQFLFEYFSETQRNKGNFPGRFSGRQFSNSRSEMNVSTLELGDSALYLCASSSLTGTGAKQYFGPGTRLTVT.

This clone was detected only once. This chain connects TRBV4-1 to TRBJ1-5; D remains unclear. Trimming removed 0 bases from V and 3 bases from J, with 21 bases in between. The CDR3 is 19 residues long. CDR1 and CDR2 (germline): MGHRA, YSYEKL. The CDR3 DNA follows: TGCGCCAGCAGCCAAGATCTGGGGTCGGCGGAGGGTAACAATCAGCCCCAGCATTTT. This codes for CASSQDLGSAEGNNQPQHF.

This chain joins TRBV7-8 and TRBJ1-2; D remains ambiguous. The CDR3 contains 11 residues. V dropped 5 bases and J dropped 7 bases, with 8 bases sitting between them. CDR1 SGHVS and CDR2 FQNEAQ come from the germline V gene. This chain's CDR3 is CASSLFSGYTF. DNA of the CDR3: TGTGCCAGCAGCCTATTCTCTGGCTACACCTTC. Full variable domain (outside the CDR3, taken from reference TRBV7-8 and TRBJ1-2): GAGVSQSPRYKVAKRGQDVALRCDPISGHVSLFWYQQALGQGPEFLTYFQNEAQLDKSGLPSDRFFAERPEGSVSTLKIQRTQQEDSAVYLCASSLFSGYTFGSGTRLTVV.

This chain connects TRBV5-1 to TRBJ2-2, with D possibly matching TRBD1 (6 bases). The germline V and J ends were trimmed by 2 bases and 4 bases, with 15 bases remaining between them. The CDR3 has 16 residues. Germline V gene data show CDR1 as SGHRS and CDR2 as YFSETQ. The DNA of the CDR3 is TGCGCCAGCAGCTTACTAGGGCAGGGGACCACCGGGGAGCTGTTTTTT. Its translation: CASSLLGQGTTGELFF.

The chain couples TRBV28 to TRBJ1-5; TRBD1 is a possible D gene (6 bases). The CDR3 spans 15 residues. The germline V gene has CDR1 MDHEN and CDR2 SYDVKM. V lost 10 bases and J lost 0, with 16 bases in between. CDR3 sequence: CATHLRGPSNQPQHF. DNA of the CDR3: TGTGCCACCCACCTCAGGGGCCCTAGCAATCAGCCCCAGCATTTT.

The DNA of the CDR3 is TGTGCCAGTAGTAGGGGCAGCTCCTACGAGCAGTACTTC. Its translation is CASSRGSSYEQYF. The chain carries TRBV19 and TRBJ2-7, with D possibly matching TRBD1 (5 bases). The length of the CDR3 is 13 residues. Trimming left V 4 bases short and J 0 bases short, with 7 bases between. Germline CDR1 reads LNHDA; CDR2 reads SQIVND (reference sequence).

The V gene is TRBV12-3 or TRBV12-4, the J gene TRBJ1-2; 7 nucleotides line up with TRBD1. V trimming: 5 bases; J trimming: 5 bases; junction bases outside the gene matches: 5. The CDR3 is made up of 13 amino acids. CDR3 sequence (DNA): TGTGCCAGCAGTCAGGGACAGAGATATGGCTACACCTTC. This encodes CASSQGQRYGYTF.

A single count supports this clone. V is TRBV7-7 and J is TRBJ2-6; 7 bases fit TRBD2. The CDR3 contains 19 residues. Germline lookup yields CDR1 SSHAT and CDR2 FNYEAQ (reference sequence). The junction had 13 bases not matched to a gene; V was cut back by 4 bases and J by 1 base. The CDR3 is CASSSRLVGGISGANVLTF. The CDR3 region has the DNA TGTGCCAGCAGCTCCCGACTAGTGGGGGGGATTTCTGGGGCCAACGTCCTGACTTTC.

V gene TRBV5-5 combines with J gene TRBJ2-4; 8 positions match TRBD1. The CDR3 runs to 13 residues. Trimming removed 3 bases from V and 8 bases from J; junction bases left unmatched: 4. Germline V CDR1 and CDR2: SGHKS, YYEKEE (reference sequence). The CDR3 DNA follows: TGTGCCAGCAGCTGGACAGGGAAGGACATTCAGTACTTC. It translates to CASSWTGKDIQYF. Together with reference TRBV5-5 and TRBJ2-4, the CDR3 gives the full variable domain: DAGVTQSPTHLIKTRGQQVTLRCSPISGHKSVSWYQQVLGQGPQFIFQYYEKEERGRGNFPDRFSARQFPNYSSELNVNALLLGDSALYLCASSWTGKDIQYFGAGTRLSVL.

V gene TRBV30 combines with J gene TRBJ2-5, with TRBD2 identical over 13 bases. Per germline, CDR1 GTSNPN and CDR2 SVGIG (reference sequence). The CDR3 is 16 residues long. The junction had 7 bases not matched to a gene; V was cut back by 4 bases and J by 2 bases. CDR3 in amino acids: CAWNGLAGVNQETQYF. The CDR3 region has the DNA TGTGCCTGGAATGGACTAGCGGGGGTCAATCAAGAGACCCAGTACTTC.

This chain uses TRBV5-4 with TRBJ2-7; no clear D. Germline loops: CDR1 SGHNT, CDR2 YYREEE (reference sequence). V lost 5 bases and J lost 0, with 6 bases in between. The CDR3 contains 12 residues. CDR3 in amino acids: CASSRDSYEQYF. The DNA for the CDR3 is TGTGCCAGCAGTCGCGACTCCTACGAGCAGTACTTC. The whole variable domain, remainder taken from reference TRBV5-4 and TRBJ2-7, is ETGVTQSPTHLIKTRGQQVTLRCSSQSGHNTVSWYQQALGQGPQFIFQYYREEENGRGNFPPRFSGLQFPNYSSELNVNALELDDSALYLCASSRDSYEQYFGPGTRLTVT.

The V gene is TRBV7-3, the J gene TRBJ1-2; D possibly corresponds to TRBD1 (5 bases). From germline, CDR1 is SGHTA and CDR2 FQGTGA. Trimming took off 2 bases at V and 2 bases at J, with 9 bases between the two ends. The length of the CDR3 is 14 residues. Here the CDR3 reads CASSLLPGNYGYTF. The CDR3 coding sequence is TGTGCCAGCAGCTTACTTCCAGGGAACTATGGCTACACCTTC.

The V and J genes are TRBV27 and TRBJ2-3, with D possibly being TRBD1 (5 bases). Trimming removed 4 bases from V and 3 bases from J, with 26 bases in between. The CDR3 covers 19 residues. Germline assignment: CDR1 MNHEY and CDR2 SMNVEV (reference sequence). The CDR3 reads CASSSQRFFQGEFTDTQYF. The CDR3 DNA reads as TGTGCCAGCAGTTCCCAGCGTTTTTTTCAGGGCGAGTTTACAGATACGCAGTATTTT.

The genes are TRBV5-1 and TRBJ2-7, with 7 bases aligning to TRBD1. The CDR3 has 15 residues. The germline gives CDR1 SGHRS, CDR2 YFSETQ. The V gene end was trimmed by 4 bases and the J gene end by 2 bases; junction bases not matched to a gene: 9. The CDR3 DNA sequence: TGCGCCAGCAGCCCAGGGACAGCCAGGACCTACGAGCAGTACTTC. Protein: CASSPGTARTYEQYF.

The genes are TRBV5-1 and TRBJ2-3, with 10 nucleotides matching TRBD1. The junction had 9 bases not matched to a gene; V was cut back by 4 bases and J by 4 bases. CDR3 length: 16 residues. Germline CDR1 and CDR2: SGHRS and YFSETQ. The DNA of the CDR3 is TGCGCCAGCAGCATAGCCGGGACAGGGGCTTCAGATACGCAGTATTTT. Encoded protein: CASSIAGTGASDTQYF. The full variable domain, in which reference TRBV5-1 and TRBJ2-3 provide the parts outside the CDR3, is KAGVTQTPRYLIKTRGQQVTLSCSPISGHRSVSWYQQTPGQGLQFLFEYFSETQRNKGNFPGRFSGRQFSNSRSEMNVSTLELGDSALYLCASSIAGTGASDTQYFGPGTRLTVL.

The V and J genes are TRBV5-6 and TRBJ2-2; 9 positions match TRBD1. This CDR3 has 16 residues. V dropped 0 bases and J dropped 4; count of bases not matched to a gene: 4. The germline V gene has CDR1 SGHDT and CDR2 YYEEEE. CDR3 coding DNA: TGTGCCAGCAGCTTGGAGGGACAGGGCAGCACCGGGGAGCTGTTTTTT. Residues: CASSLEGQGSTGELFF.

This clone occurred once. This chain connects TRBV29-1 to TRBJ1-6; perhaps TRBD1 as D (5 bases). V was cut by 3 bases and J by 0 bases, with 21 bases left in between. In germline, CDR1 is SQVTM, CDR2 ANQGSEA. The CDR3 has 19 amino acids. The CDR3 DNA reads TGCAGCGTTGATCAGGGTAGGGTGGGATACAGCTCCTATAATTCACCCCTCCACTTT. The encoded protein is CSVDQGRVGYSSYNSPLHF. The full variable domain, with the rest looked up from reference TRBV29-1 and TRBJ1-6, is SAVISQKPSRDICQRGTSLTIQCQVDSQVTMMFWYRQQPGQSLTLIATANQGSEATYESGFVIDKFPISRPNLTFSTLTVSNMSPEDSSIYLCSVDQGRVGYSSYNSPLHFGNGTRLTVT.

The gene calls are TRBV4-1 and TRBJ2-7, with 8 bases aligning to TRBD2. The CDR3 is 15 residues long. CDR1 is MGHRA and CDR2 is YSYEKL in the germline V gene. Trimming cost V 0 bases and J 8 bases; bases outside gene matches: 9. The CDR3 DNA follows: TGCGCCAGCAGCCAAGATTCGGGGGGGGGCGTTCAGCAGTACTTC. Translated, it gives CASSQDSGGGVQQYF.